Listed below are T cell receptor beta chains from one sample, sequenced in a study of blood T cell repertoires in COVID-19. The method was immunoSEQ multiplex PCR; TCRdb's version includes in-frame clones alone and lacks a portion of them. The sample yields 150,000 or so clones, around 83% seen once. Specimen: peripheral blood. These receptors were collected from a woman between 55 and 75 years old with acute or convalescent COVID-19. CDR3s include the opening cysteine and the closing phenylalanine or tryptophan. The D gene is left open where the match is weak. Clone size, where shown, is once, few, many, or a class for clones that have expanded.

J gene: TRBJ1-2; V gene: TRBV11-2; D gene: TRBD1; clone size: NA; CDR3 protein: CASSSNGQYRGRGYTF; CDR3 DNA: TGTGCCAGCAGCTCCAACGGACAGTACAGGGGTCGTGGCTACACCTTC
J gene: TRBJ1-6; V gene: TRBV6-5; D gene: NA; clone size: few; CDR3 protein: CASRRDYPDSPLHF; CDR3 DNA: TGTGCCAGCAGGCGGGACTATCCAGATTCACCCCTCCACTTT
J gene: TRBJ1-1; V gene: TRBV7-9; D gene: TRBD1; clone size: NA; CDR3 protein: CASSNDRGRGPQAFF; CDR3 DNA: TGTGCCAGCAGCAACGACAGGGGGCGCGGGCCTCAAGCTTTCTTT
J gene: TRBJ1-2; V gene: TRBV6-6; D gene: TRBD1; clone size: few; CDR3 protein: CASSYIPGQRYGYTF; CDR3 DNA: TGTGCCAGCAGTTACATCCCGGGACAGCGCTATGGCTACACCTTC
J gene: TRBJ2-3; V gene: TRBV11-2; D gene: TRBD2; clone size: NA; CDR3 protein: CASSLDPPSGGADTQYF; CDR3 DNA: TGTGCCAGCAGCTTAGATCCCCCTAGCGGGGGGGCGGATACGCAGTATTTT
J gene: TRBJ2-2; V gene: TRBV5-1; D gene: TRBD1; clone size: NA; CDR3 protein: CASSGTGDTGELFF; CDR3 DNA: TGCGCCAGCTCCGGGACAGGCGATACCGGGGAGCTGTTTTTT
J gene: TRBJ1-2; V gene: TRBV5-4; D gene: NA; clone size: NA; CDR3 protein: CASSLDGGRGYTF; CDR3 DNA: TGTGCCAGCAGCTTGGACGGGGGACGTGGCTACACCTTC
J gene: TRBJ2-2; V gene: TRBV24-1; D gene: TRBD1; clone size: NA; CDR3 protein: CATSDHRTGSLTGELFF; CDR3 DNA: TGTGCCACCAGTGATCACCGGACAGGGTCATTGACCGGGGAGCTGTTTTTT
J gene: TRBJ1-2; V gene: TRBV21-1; D gene: NA; clone size: NA; CDR3 protein: CASSKVAGSDYGYTF; CDR3 DNA: TGTGCCAGCAGCAAAGTCGCGGGCAGCGACTATGGCTACACCTTC
J gene: TRBJ2-2; V gene: TRBV25-1; D gene: NA; clone size: NA; CDR3 protein: CASISTGELFF; CDR3 DNA: TGTGCCAGCATCTCCACCGGGGAGCTGTTTTTT
J gene: TRBJ2-7; V gene: TRBV6-1; D gene: NA; clone size: NA; CDR3 protein: CASSDRNSGLSYEQYF; CDR3 DNA: TGTGCCAGCAGTGATAGGAACTCGGGTCTCTCCTACGAGCAGTACTTC
J gene: TRBJ1-2; V gene: TRBV5-1; D gene: TRBD1; clone size: many; CDR3 protein: CASSLFGTGERTNYGYTF; CDR3 DNA: TGCGCCAGCAGCTTGTTCGGGACAGGGGAACGAACTAACTATGGCTACACCTTC
J gene: TRBJ2-1; V gene: TRBV18; D gene: NA; clone size: few; CDR3 protein: CASSPPSGSGLNEQFF; CDR3 DNA: TGTGCCAGCTCACCACCTTCGGGGTCCGGCCTCAATGAGCAGTTCTTC
J gene: TRBJ2-1; V gene: TRBV9; D gene: NA; clone size: NA; CDR3 protein: CASSGGIGGSSYNEQFF; CDR3 DNA: TGTGCCAGCAGCGGCGGGATCGGGGGAAGCTCCTACAATGAGCAGTTCTTC
J gene: TRBJ1-5; V gene: TRBV19; D gene: NA; clone size: NA; CDR3 protein: CASRAEGRPLQPQHF; CDR3 DNA: TGTGCCAGTAGGGCCGAAGGGAGACCGCTTCAGCCCCAGCATTTT
J gene: TRBJ2-7; V gene: TRBV30; D gene: TRBD2; clone size: NA; CDR3 protein: CAFSSGGWQYF; CDR3 DNA: TGTGCCTTCTCTAGCGGGGGCTGGCAGTACTTC